Listed here are 16 T cell receptor beta chains from one sample, sequenced in a study of cytomegalovirus exposure and HLA in healthy donors (dated by TCRdb to the late 2010s). Libraries were prepared through the immunoSEQ multiplex PCR assay. The immuneACCESS repertoire file appears here via TCRdb, limited to in-frame rearrangements. These files lack a portion of the clones; in checked studies, under half of the deficit traces to unresolved V genes, and the cause of the others is not known. In all, the sample holds around 220,000 clones, and approximately 88% of those were seen once. The ten top clones hold more than 12% of the sample. Material for sequencing was PBMCs. The receptors shown here come from a woman aged 25 to 39 in good health and CMV-seropositive.

The CDR3 region is CASRSKGWDRDDQPQHF. The CDR3 region has the DNA TGTGCCAGCAGGTCTAAGGGCTGGGACAGGGACGATCAGCCCCAGCATTTT. This chain connects TRBV27 to TRBJ1-5; 9 nucleotides match TRBD1. The CDR3 totals 17 residues. CDR1 is MNHEY, CDR2 SMNVEV, per germline (reference sequence). V lost 6 bases, J lost 5 bases, and 14 bases stayed unmatched.

The count of this clone is one. V and J are TRBV6-6 and TRBJ1-1; 7 nucleotides line up with TRBD1. Germline assignment: CDR1 MNHNY and CDR2 SVGAGI (reference sequence). The trim removed 7 bases at V and 5 bases at J, leaving 10 bases unmatched. The CDR3 is 14 residues long. The CDR3, as DNA: TGTGCCAGCAACGACAGGGTAAGGAATACTGAAGCTTTCTTT. This encodes CASNDRVRNTEAFF.

This clone was seen a few times. V usage is TRBV13 and J usage is TRBJ2-7; 7 nucleotides agree with TRBD2. The CDR3 loop spans 14 amino acids. V lost 11 bases, J lost 0 bases, and 10 bases stayed unmatched. Germline lookup yields CDR1 PRHDT and CDR2 FYEKMQ (reference sequence). The CDR3 DNA sequence: TGTGCCTCCACAGCGGGGCTTAGCTCCTACGAGCAGTACTTC. Residues: CASTAGLSSYEQYF. Full variable domain (missing parts from reference TRBV13 and TRBJ2-7): AAGVIQSPRHLIKEKRETATLKCYPIPRHDTVYWYQQGPGQDPQFLISFYEKMQSDKGSIPDRFSAQQFSDYHSELNMSSLELGDSALYFCASTAGLSSYEQYFGPGTRLTVT.

The V gene is TRBV27, the J gene TRBJ2-1; D not certain. CDR1 and CDR2 from the germline V gene are MNHEY and SMNVEV (reference sequence). V was shortened by 5 bases and J by 2 bases, with 13 bases between the two germline ends. CDR3 length: 15 amino acids. The CDR3 bases are TGTGCCAGCAGTCTTCTGTCATCTCCCTACAATGAGCAGTTCTTC. This sequence encodes CASSLLSSPYNEQFF.

V and J are TRBV27 and TRBJ2-6; no reliable D call. The V end lost 2 bases, the J end lost 2 bases, and 16 bases lay between the germline ends. The CDR3 extends over 18 amino acids. The germline CDR1 and CDR2 sequences are MNHEY and SMNVEV (reference sequence). CDR3: CASSLHPPPWAGANVLTF. CDR3 DNA: TGTGCCAGCAGTTTACACCCTCCCCCATGGGCTGGGGCCAACGTCCTGACTTTC. Full variable domain (rest looked up from reference TRBV27 and TRBJ2-6): EAQVTQNPRYLITVTGKKLTVTCSQNMNHEYMSWYRQDPGLGLRQIYYSMNVEVTDKGDVPEGYKVSRKEKRNFPLILESPSPNQTSLYFCASSLHPPPWAGANVLTFGAGSRLTVL.

The chain employs TRBV7-3 and TRBJ2-1, with 8 bases matching TRBD1. The V gene's germline CDR1 is SGHTA and CDR2 FQGTGA. The length of the CDR3 is 13 residues. V lost 2 bases, J lost 9 bases, and 3 bases stayed unmatched. CDR3 protein: CASSLAGQAEQFF. Here the CDR3 DNA reads TGTGCCAGCAGCTTAGCGGGACAGGCTGAGCAGTTCTTC.

The chain recombines TRBV18 with TRBJ2-7; either TRBD1 or TRBD2 may fit D (5 bases each). Per germline, CDR1 KGHSH and CDR2 LQKENI. The CDR3 contains 13 residues. Trimming removed 3 bases at V and 3 bases at J, with 9 bases between. CDR3 loop: CASSPGPLYEQYF. CDR3 in DNA: TGTGCCAGCTCACCGGGACCCCTCTACGAGCAGTACTTC. The full variable domain, completed using reference TRBV18 and TRBJ2-7, is NAGVMQNPRHLVRRRGQEARLRCSPMKGHSHVYWYRQLPEEGLKFMVYLQKENIIDESGMPKERFSAEFPKEGPSILRIQQVVRGDSAAYFCASSPGPLYEQYFGPGTRLTVT.

Remarks on this clone: Different DNA sequences within this sample yield the same CDR3. V usage is TRBV4-1 and J usage is TRBJ2-7, with 10 bases identical to TRBD2. Trimming at V came to 4 bases and at J to 0 bases, leaving 3 bases not matched to a gene. Germline values: CDR1 MGHRA, CDR2 YSYEKL. This CDR3 is built from 15 residues. The CDR3 nucleotides read TGCGCCAGCAGCCGAGGACTAGCGGCCTCCTACGAGCAGTACTTC. Translation: CASSRGLAASYEQYF.

This chain uses TRBV4-1 with TRBJ2-7; 9 nucleotides line up with TRBD1. CDR3 length: 14 amino acids. The germline gives CDR1 MGHRA, CDR2 YSYEKL. Unmatched junction bases numbered 6, after V lost 3 bases and J lost 6 bases. The CDR3 coding sequence is TGCGCCAGCAGCCATGGACAGGGGAGAGGCGAGCAGTACTTC. It codes for CASSHGQGRGEQYF.

The V gene is TRBV7-9, the J gene TRBJ2-7, with 7 nucleotides matching TRBD2. Per the germline V gene, CDR1 is SEHNR and CDR2 is FQNEAQ (reference sequence). Losses at the gene ends were 1 base for V and 5 bases for J; bases not matched to a gene: 8. The CDR3 contains 15 residues. Here the CDR3 reads CASSLVGRERNEQYF. The DNA for the CDR3 is TGTGCCAGCAGCTTAGTGGGGCGGGAGCGGAACGAGCAGTACTTC.

This sequence joins TRBV5-1 and TRBJ1-2, with TRBD1 as a possible D gene (6 bases). Germline-derived CDR1 and CDR2 are SGHRS and YFSETQ. The V end was cut by 4 bases, the J end by 0 bases, with 16 bases between. This CDR3 is built from 16 residues. The CDR3, as DNA: TGCGCCAGCAGCGTCCACGGGGGGGCCGCTAACTATGGCTACACCTTC. The encoded protein is CASSVHGGAANYGYTF.

This clone was detected ten times or more. This rearrangement joins TRBV7-3 to TRBJ1-2; 7 bases map to TRBD1. CDR1 and CDR2 from the germline V gene are SGHTA and FQGTGA. CDR3 size: 15 residues. Trimming removed 2 bases from V and 4 bases from J; junction bases left unmatched: 7. The CDR3 loop is CASSLVGTDFYGYTF. Written as DNA, the CDR3 is TGTGCCAGCAGCTTAGTTGGGACAGACTTCTATGGCTACACCTTC.

The chain uses TRBV6-5 and TRBJ2-3; D is possibly TRBD2 (5 bases). Germline lookup yields CDR1 MNHEY and CDR2 SVGAGI. This CDR3 has 16 amino acids. V dropped 0 bases and J dropped 4 bases, with 14 bases sitting between them. As DNA, the CDR3 is TGTGCCAGCAGTTACTCGCGGATCACAGCGGCAGATACGCAGTATTTT. Protein: CASSYSRITAADTQYF.

The rearrangement links TRBV28 to TRBJ2-3, with a tentative D call TRBD1 (7 bases). The germline V and J ends were trimmed by 6 bases and 6 bases, with 16 bases remaining between them. Germline CDR1 and CDR2: MDHEN and SYDVKM. This CDR3 has 14 amino acids. The CDR3 sequence: CASSYPPGGDTQYF. The CDR3 coding sequence is TGTGCCAGCAGCTACCCGCCAGGGGGGGATACGCAGTATTTT.

The chain combines TRBV27 with TRBJ2-7; D not certain. Trimming removed 10 bases at V and 2 bases at J, with 18 bases between. The CDR3 is made up of 14 amino acids. CDR1 MNHEY and CDR2 SMNVEV come from the germline V gene (reference sequence). CDR3 in amino acids: CATLPIENAYEQYF. The DNA for the CDR3 is TGTGCCACCCTACCGATAGAAAATGCCTACGAGCAGTACTTC.

The rearrangement uses TRBV28 and TRBJ1-2, with unresolved D. Germline V gene sequence: CDR1 MDHEN, CDR2 SYDVKM. The CDR3 is 14 residues long. V lost 4 bases, J lost 0 bases, and 9 bases lay in between. CDR3 nucleotide sequence: TGTGCCAGCAGTTATCCTCTCGCTAACTATGGCTACACCTTC. Translated: CASSYPLANYGYTF.